Each of the 32 T cell receptor beta chains below was sequenced from the same sample in a study of T cell responses to AZD1222 COVID-19 vaccine (dated by TCRdb to 2020 to 2022). The time point label on this specimen signifies: about 28 days (+/-7) after the second vaccine dose. The library was built by means of the immunoSEQ multiplex PCR assay. TCRdb provides this immuneACCESS table in a form limited to in-frame rearrangements. Some clones are lacking; in checked studies, under half of them reflect an unresolved V gene, and why the rest are absent is not known. The sample table shows 180,000 or so clones, and about 90% are seen once. The ten largest clones add up to 1% to 1.5% of the sample. The sequences come from peripheral blood, collected 28 days after the second AZD1222 dose. These receptors were obtained from an adult who received the AZD1222 COVID-19 vaccine.

The chain employs TRBV28 and TRBJ2-1; TRBD2 matches 7 bases. There are 17 residues in the CDR3. Germline V gives CDR1 MDHEN, CDR2 SYDVKM. J was trimmed by 0 bases and V by 6 bases; bases with no gene match: 11. The CDR3 reads CASRGGLRGTSYNEQFF. The CDR3 DNA sequence: TGTGCCAGCAGGGGGGGGTTGCGGGGTACCTCCTACAATGAGCAGTTCTTC.

This chain links TRBV2 with TRBJ2-3; 10 bases map to TRBD1. CDR3 length equals 17 residues. Germline-derived CDR1 and CDR2 are SNHLY and FYNNEI. J gave up 1 base and V 6 bases, and 10 bases lay outside the gene matches. The CDR3 loop reads CASSLAGQGVRTDTQYF. The CDR3 DNA reads TGTGCCAGCAGCCTCGCCGGACAGGGGGTGCGCACAGATACGCAGTATTTT.

The V call is TRBV7-9, the J call TRBJ1-1, with D possibly matching TRBD1 (5 bases). The CDR3 totals 11 residues. V gave up 5 bases and J gave up 11 bases, with 12 bases separating them. Germline V gives CDR1 SEHNR, CDR2 FQNEAQ (reference sequence). CDR3: CASSPGFFAFF. DNA for the CDR3: TGTGCCAGCAGCCCAGGGTTTTTTGCTTTCTTT.

The rearrangement joins TRBV28 to TRBJ2-7; no clear D. The CDR3 has 14 residues. Germline V gives CDR1 MDHEN, CDR2 SYDVKM. V lost 2 bases and J lost 2, with 10 bases in between. The CDR3 bases are TGTGCCAGCAGTTTAGCTCAAACCCCCTACGAGCAGTACTTC. This translates into CASSLAQTPYEQYF.

In this sample, this clone turned up once. The J gene is TRBJ1-3, the V gene TRBV7-3; D uncertain. Germline CDR1 reads SGHTA; CDR2 reads FQGTGA. The germline V and J ends were trimmed by 1 base and 2 bases, with 9 bases remaining between them. The CDR3 contains 15 residues. The CDR3, as DNA: TGTGCCAGCAGCTTAAGTTACGGCCCTGGAAACACCATATATTTT. Translation: CASSLSYGPGNTIYF.

The chain links TRBV28 to TRBJ1-1; 8 bases align to TRBD1. V lost 3 bases and J lost 2; bases outside the gene matches: 5. The CDR3 sequence is 15 residues long. Germline V gene lookup returns CDR1 MDHEN and CDR2 SYDVKM. The CDR3 here is CASSFFGQGNTEAFF. CDR3 bases: TGTGCCAGCAGTTTTTTCGGACAGGGAAACACTGAAGCTTTCTTT.

V usage is TRBV4-2 and J usage is TRBJ2-2, with D perhaps matching TRBD2 (7 bases). Deletions cut 4 bases from V and 7 bases from J, with 16 bases between. Germline lookup yields CDR1 LGHNA and CDR2 YNFKEQ. CDR3 length: 15 amino acids. Here the CDR3 reads CASSPGAREGGELFF. The CDR3 coding sequence is TGTGCCAGCAGCCCGGGGGCCAGGGAGGGCGGGGAGCTGTTTTTT.

The chain uses TRBV30 and TRBJ1-6, with D unclear. The CDR3 contains 12 residues. Trimming stripped 2 bases from V and 14 bases from J, with 13 bases between. The germline V gene encodes CDR1 GTSNPN and CDR2 SVGIG (reference sequence). The chain's CDR3 is CAWSWFGESLHF. CDR3 bases: TGTGCCTGGAGTTGGTTTGGGGAATCCCTCCACTTT.

V and J are TRBV10-3 and TRBJ2-7, with D uncertain. The CDR3 extends over 11 amino acids. V was clipped by 10 bases and J by 4 bases, with 11 bases between them. Germline CDR1 is ENHRY and CDR2 is SYGVKD. The CDR3 DNA reads as TGTGCCACCTCAGACGGGTACGAGCAGTACTTC. Its translation: CATSDGYEQYF.

The chain couples TRBV7-8 to TRBJ1-4, with D maybe TRBD1 (5 bases). Germline CDR1 reads SGHVS; CDR2 reads FQNEAQ. The V and J ends lost 5 bases and 5 bases respectively, with 15 bases between them. The CDR3 is 15 residues long. The CDR3 DNA reads TGTGCCAGCAGCGCACAGACAGTTCAAAATGAAAAACTGTTTTTT. Encoded protein: CASSAQTVQNEKLFF.

This clone has only one observation. The V and J genes are TRBV7-8 and TRBJ2-3; the D gene could be TRBD1 or TRBD2 (5 bases each). V gave up 5 bases and J gave up 1 base, with 10 bases separating them. CDR1 and CDR2 (germline): SGHVS, FQNEAQ. The length of the CDR3 is 14 residues. The CDR3 spells CASSTQGGTDTQYF. Written as DNA, the CDR3 is TGTGCCAGCAGCACGCAGGGAGGCACAGATACGCAGTATTTT.

This clone was picked up a small number of times. V usage is TRBV18 and J usage is TRBJ1-1; the D is unclear. Germline V gene sequence: CDR1 KGHSH, CDR2 LQKENI. The CDR3 loop spans 12 amino acids. Trimming left V 2 bases short and J 1 base short, with 2 bases between. CDR3 nucleotides: TGTGCCAGCTCACCAGAGAACACTGAAGCTTTCTTT. Its protein is CASSPENTEAFF.

The J gene is TRBJ2-3, the V gene TRBV28, with a possible D match to TRBD2 (7 bases). Trimming took off 3 bases at V and 2 bases at J, with 12 bases between the two ends. The germline gives CDR1 MDHEN, CDR2 SYDVKM. CDR3 size: 15 residues. CDR3 bases: TGTGCCAGCAGTTTGGGGGGGGCCGACACAGATACGCAGTATTTT. Translation: CASSLGGADTDTQYF.

CDR3 protein: CASSQGLTSSYNSPLHF. Here the CDR3 DNA reads TGTGCCAGCAGCCAAGGACTGACAAGCTCCTATAATTCACCCCTCCACTTT. J is TRBJ1-6 and V is TRBV3-1 (or the pseudogene TRBV3-2); no firm D call. V was pared by 1 base and J by 0 bases, with 10 bases between. Germline CDR1 LGHDT, CDR2 YNNKEL (reference sequence). CDR3 length equals 17 residues.

The chain links TRBV21-1 to TRBJ1-1; the table's D call TRBD1 went unverified against the DNA. TRBV21-1 is an annotated pseudogene. The CDR3 is made up of 13 amino acids. In DNA, the CDR3 is TGTGCCAGCAGCAAACGACGGGACAGTGAAGCTTTCTTT. As protein: CASSKRRDSEAFF.

The V gene is TRBV6-6, the J gene TRBJ1-1, with D maybe TRBD1 (5 bases). The V end lost 10 bases, the J end lost 6 bases, and 18 bases lay between the germline ends. This CDR3 contains 13 residues. Germline CDR1 MNHNY, CDR2 SVGAGI (reference sequence). The CDR3 sequence is CATTRGLGSEAFF. Written as DNA, the CDR3 is TGTGCCACGACAAGGGGTCTAGGATCTGAAGCTTTCTTT.

This chain uses TRBV18 with TRBJ1-2; 8 bases fit TRBD1. Germline CDR1 reads KGHSH; CDR2 reads LQKENI. The CDR3 has 13 residues. The junction had 1 base not matched to a gene; V was cut back by 0 bases and J by 7 bases. CDR3 sequence: CASSPPGQGGYTF. CDR3 in DNA: TGTGCCAGCTCACCACCCGGACAGGGTGGCTACACCTTC.

This clone was seen once. V gene TRBV5-1 combines with J gene TRBJ2-7; D not resolved. The germline CDR1 and CDR2 sequences are SGHRS and YFSETQ. Trimming left V 3 bases short and J 0 bases short, with 1 base between. The CDR3 runs to 11 residues. The CDR3 region is CASSSSYEQYF. The CDR3, as DNA: TGCGCCAGCAGCTCCTCCTACGAGCAGTACTTC.

This chain uses TRBV7-9 with TRBJ1-2; tentative D call: TRBD1 (5 bases). Germline CDR1 and CDR2: SEHNR and FQNEAQ (reference sequence). The CDR3 is 16 residues long. The V gene lost 2 bases and the J gene lost 0 bases, with 13 bases spanning the gap. In DNA, the CDR3 is TGTGCCAGCAGCTTACCGGGAACAGGCGCTAACTATGGCTACACCTTC. Translation gives CASSLPGTGANYGYTF.

V and J are TRBV4-3 and TRBJ1-1; maybe TRBD1 (5 bases). The CDR3 sequence is 13 residues long. The germline CDR1 and CDR2 sequences are LGHNA and YSLEER. Trimming pared 4 bases from V and 4 bases from J, leaving 10 bases between. The CDR3 here is CASSPGVGTEAFF. The CDR3 nucleotides read TGCGCCAGCAGCCCGGGGGTAGGCACTGAAGCTTTCTTT.

The chain combines TRBV6-4 with TRBJ2-3; the match to TRBD2 covers 15 bases. CDR3 length: 15 amino acids. CDR1 is MRHNA, CDR2 SNTAGT, per germline. With 4 bases clipped from V and 6 bases from J, the junction kept 2 bases outside the gene matches. CDR3 bases: TGTGCCAGCAGTGCCGGGACTAGCGGGGGGGATACGCAGTATTTT. This translates into CASSAGTSGGDTQYF.

The chain uses TRBV7-2 and TRBJ1-2, with a tentative D call TRBD1 (5 bases). V was trimmed by 5 bases and J by 4 bases, leaving 11 bases between them. Germline CDR1 is SGHTA and CDR2 is FQGNSA. There are 13 residues in the CDR3. The DNA of the CDR3 is TGTGCCAGCAGCGCGGGACGGACCTATGGCTACACCTTC. This gives the protein CASSAGRTYGYTF.

The rearrangement joins TRBV6-5 to TRBJ1-5, with 10 bases aligning to TRBD1. The CDR3 loop spans 13 amino acids. The ends lost 10 bases at V and 5 bases at J; junction bases unmatched: 5. The germline V gene has CDR1 MNHEY and CDR2 SVGAGI. The CDR3 sequence: CATGDRGDQPQHF. DNA for the CDR3: TGTGCCACCGGGGACAGGGGAGATCAGCCCCAGCATTTT.

The chain has TRBV10-2 and TRBJ1-5; weak D call: TRBD1 (5 bases). The CDR3 loop spans 17 amino acids. With 0 bases removed from V and 0 bases from J, the gap between germline ends came to 12 bases. In germline, CDR1 is WSHSY, CDR2 SAAADI. CDR3 sequence: CASSESTAGISNQPQHF. The CDR3, as DNA: TGCGCCAGCAGTGAGTCGACTGCAGGGATTAGCAATCAGCCCCAGCATTTT.

The CDR3 sequence is CASSLLGTDGYTF. Here the CDR3 DNA reads TGTGCCAGCAGTCTCCTTGGGACAGATGGCTACACCTTC. The rearrangement joins TRBV27 to TRBJ1-2; 7 bases agree with TRBD1. With 5 bases clipped from V and 6 bases from J, the junction kept 6 bases outside the gene matches. The CDR3 loop spans 13 amino acids. CDR1 and CDR2 from the germline V gene are MNHEY and SMNVEV (reference sequence).

This clone was recorded only once. The chain carries TRBV6-1 and TRBJ1-2; TRBD1 is a possible D gene (6 bases). The V gene lost 1 base and the J gene lost 5 bases, with 23 bases spanning the gap. This CDR3 region has 18 residues. Germline CDR1 and CDR2: MNHNS and SASEGT. CDR3 in DNA: TGTGCCAGCAGTGAAGATTGGGAGGGGGACCCCCTAGTTTATGGCTACACCTTC. This gives the protein CASSEDWEGDPLVYGYTF.

The chain uses TRBV6-5 and TRBJ1-2, with D maybe TRBD1 (5 bases). Between the trimmed V and J ends, which lost 5 bases and 8 bases, there was a span of 21 bases. The germline CDR1 and CDR2 sequences are MNHEY and SVGAGI. CDR3 length: 15 amino acids. In DNA form, the CDR3 reads TGTGCCAGCAGTCCCATAGAAAGGGACCAGAAAGGCTACACCTTC. Its translation: CASSPIERDQKGYTF.

This rearrangement joins TRBV15 to TRBJ2-7, with 7 bases lining up with TRBD2. Trimming at V came to 3 bases and at J to 3 bases, leaving 14 bases not matched to a gene. The CDR3 spans 17 residues. CDR1 and CDR2 (germline): LNHNV, YYDKDF (reference sequence). CDR3 nucleotides: TGTGCCACCAGCAGGGGGCAAGGGAGGGCCCAGGACTACGAGCAGTACTTC. It codes for CATSRGQGRAQDYEQYF.

V is TRBV18 and J is TRBJ1-4; 8 bases are a match to TRBD1. This CDR3 is 15 amino acids long. CDR1 KGHSH and CDR2 LQKENI come from the germline V gene. The V gene end was trimmed by 3 bases and the J gene end by 7 bases; junction bases not matched to a gene: 7. The CDR3 loop is CASSPQGQGAEKLFF. CDR3 nucleotide sequence: TGTGCCAGCTCACCCCAGGGGCAGGGGGCTGAAAAACTGTTTTTT.

This clone was seen a few times. One end of the junction fails to match germline, which may point to a read error. This chain joins TRBV7-2 and TRBJ2-7, with 9 positions matching TRBD2. The length of the CDR3 is 13 residues. Germline CDR1 SGHTA, CDR2 FQGNSA. The CDR3 DNA follows: TGTGCCAGCAGCTTAGTTTCTAGCGGGAACCCAAACTTC. Translation gives CASSLVSSGNPNF. Combining the CDR3 with reference TRBV7-2 and TRBJ2-7 gives the whole variable domain GAGVSQSPSNKVTEKGKDVELRCDPISGHTALYWYRQSLGQGLEFLIYFQGNSAPDKSGLPSDRFSAERTGGSVSTLTIQRTQQEDSAVYLCASSLVSSGNPNFGPGTRLTVT.

This clone has a single count. DNA for the CDR3: TGTGCCAGCAGCTTAGCTACAACAGGGGGCTATGGCTACACCTTC. It encodes CASSLATTGGYGYTF. V is TRBV7-9 and J is TRBJ1-2, with 8 positions matching TRBD1. The germline V gene has CDR1 SEHNR and CDR2 FQNEAQ (reference sequence). The CDR3 extends over 15 amino acids. Trimming at V came to 0 bases and at J to 4 bases, leaving 4 bases not matched to a gene.

The V and J genes are TRBV30 and TRBJ2-3, with D possibly TRBD2 on 7 matching bases. The CDR3 contains 14 residues. From germline, CDR1 is GTSNPN and CDR2 SVGIG (reference sequence). Trimming removed 8 bases from V and 1 base from J, with 16 bases in between. Written as DNA, the CDR3 is TGTGCCCGAGGGGGGGGATCGGGCACAGATACGCAGTATTTT. The encoded protein is CARGGGSGTDTQYF. Filled out from reference TRBV30 and TRBJ2-3, the complete variable domain reads SQTIHQWPATLVQPVGSPLSLECTVEGTSNPNLYWYRQAAGRGLQLLFYSVGIGQISSEVPQNLSASRPQDRQFILSSKKLLLSDSGFYLCARGGGSGTDTQYFGPGTRLTVL.